A single sample is the source of the 17 T cell receptor beta chains below, sequenced in a study of T-cell memory formation after mild COVID-19. In TCRdb, the 5' RACE reads were re-called with MiXCR into one record per CDR3 protein. Of hundreds of thousands of distinct CDR3 sequences in the sample, 15% to 20% are singletons; the top ten hold roughly 8.2%. The sequenced sample was PBMCs or a T cell subset sorted from them (not recorded which). The receptors derive from an adult woman who had mild COVID-19 (a few samples of this study predate the infection). Cell type and time point are not known.

In its sample, this clonotype was seen a few times. The chain uses TRBV5-6 and TRBJ1-2, with a weak D call TRBD1 (6 bases). V dropped 4 bases and J dropped 4 bases, with 11 bases sitting between them. Per the germline V gene, CDR1 is SGHDT and CDR2 is YYEEEE. The CDR3 consists of 13 residues. The CDR3 loop reads CASSPDSGYGYTF. The DNA of the CDR3 is TGTGCCAGCAGCCCGGACAGTGGCTATGGCTACACCTTC.

This clonotype was observed a few times. The chain links TRBV7-9 to TRBJ2-7; tentative D call: TRBD2 (5 bases). The CDR3 is 13 amino acids. Per the germline V gene, CDR1 is SEHNR and CDR2 is FQNEAQ (reference sequence). Trimming took off 2 bases at V and 5 bases at J, with 10 bases between the two ends. For the CDR3, the DNA is TGTGCCAGCAGCTTATTTAACGGGGACGAGCAGTACTTC. Its translation is CASSLFNGDEQYF.

This clonotype was recorded a few times. The V and J genes are TRBV11-1 and TRBJ2-5; 7 bases are shared with TRBD2. V was pared by 2 bases and J by 2 bases, with 5 bases of the junction left unmatched. The CDR3 is 15 residues long. In germline, CDR1 is SGHAT, CDR2 FQDESV (reference sequence). The CDR3 DNA sequence: TGTGCCAGCAGCTTATTCGGGGGGTTTCAAGAGACCCAGTACTTC. Translation: CASSLFGGFQETQYF.

This clonotype has at least ten counts. The chain links TRBV12-3 or TRBV12-4 to TRBJ1-2; unclear D gene. CDR3 length equals 14 residues. The V end lost 5 bases, the J end lost 2 bases, and 12 bases lay between the germline ends. The CDR3 loop reads CASSPGRYNYGYTF. CDR3 nucleotides: TGTGCCAGCAGTCCCGGACGGTACAACTATGGCTACACCTTC.

This clonotype turned up a few times. The CDR3 DNA sequence: TGCGCCAGCAGCTTGCTCGGACTAGCGTCCCGCGAGACCCAGTACTTC. Translating it yields CASSLLGLASRETQYF. The V and J genes are TRBV5-1 and TRBJ2-5; TRBD2 aligns across 9 bases. Germline CDR1 reads SGHRS; CDR2 reads YFSETQ. The CDR3 contains 16 residues. The V and J ends lost 1 base and 5 bases, in that order; junction bases with no gene match: 9.

This clonotype was seen more than once but under ten times. The chain carries TRBV5-4 and TRBJ2-2, with D tentatively TRBD2 (6 bases). V lost 0 bases and J lost 0, with 12 bases in between. The CDR3 loop spans 17 amino acids. Germline-derived CDR1 and CDR2 are SGHNT and YYREEE (reference sequence). The chain's CDR3 is CASSLARLGANTGELFF. The CDR3 nucleotides read TGTGCCAGCAGCTTGGCCCGACTAGGCGCGAACACCGGGGAGCTGTTTTTT. Full variable domain (rest looked up from reference TRBV5-4 and TRBJ2-2): ETGVTQSPTHLIKTRGQQVTLRCSSQSGHNTVSWYQQALGQGPQFIFQYYREEENGRGNFPPRFSGLQFPNYSSELNVNALELDDSALYLCASSLARLGANTGELFFGEGSRLTVL.

The rearrangement links TRBV5-1 to TRBJ1-2; D call uncertain. CDR3 length: 13 residues. Germline CDR1 reads SGHRS; CDR2 reads YFSETQ. The V and J ends lost 4 bases and 6 bases respectively, with 13 bases between them. This CDR3 reads CASSRGFSDGYTF. The CDR3 nucleotides are TGCGCCAGCAGCCGAGGGTTTTCGGATGGCTACACCTTC.

This clonotype appeared a few times. The rearrangement joins TRBV11-2 to TRBJ2-1; 9 bases fit TRBD2. The CDR3 is 16 residues long. Losses at the gene ends were 4 bases for V and 2 bases for J; bases not matched to a gene: 6. The germline CDR1 and CDR2 sequences are SGHAT and FQNNGV. The CDR3 coding sequence is TGTGCCAGCAGCTCGATCACTAGCGGGCCCTACAATGAGCAGTTCTTC. This sequence encodes CASSSITSGPYNEQFF.

V is TRBV20-1 and J is TRBJ2-2; D assignment may be TRBD1 or TRBD2 (6 bases each). Germline V gives CDR1 DFQATT, CDR2 SNEGSKA (reference sequence). The CDR3 is 13 amino acids. The germline V and J ends were trimmed by 6 bases and 7 bases, with 15 bases remaining between them. The CDR3 DNA reads TGCAGTGCGTTGGGGGAGGACAGCGGGGAGCTGTTTTTT. Its protein product is CSALGEDSGELFF.

This chain links TRBV7-3 with TRBJ2-5, with 11 bases matching TRBD2. The CDR3 contains 16 residues. V was pared by 2 bases and J by 5 bases, with 7 bases of the junction left unmatched. Germline CDR1 and CDR2: SGHTA and FQGTGA. Written as DNA, the CDR3 is TGTGCCAGCAGCTTATTGGCTAGCGGGGGGTCGGAGACCCAGTACTTC. It specifies CASSLLASGGSETQYF.

The chain uses TRBV15 and TRBJ2-2; D gene unclear. There are 12 residues in the CDR3. Per germline, CDR1 LNHNV and CDR2 YYDKDF (reference sequence). V lost 5 bases, J lost 9 bases, and 10 bases lay in between. CDR3 in amino acids: CATSSPEWELFF. The CDR3, as DNA: TGTGCCACCAGCTCTCCCGAATGGGAGCTGTTTTTT.

Only a few counts were recorded for this clonotype. The DNA of the CDR3 is TGTGCCAGCAGTGGACTAGCGGGAGCCACAGATACGCAGTATTTT. Translated, it gives CASSGLAGATDTQYF. The J gene is TRBJ2-3, the V gene TRBV6-1, with 12 bases aligning to TRBD2. Trimming at V came to 4 bases and at J to 2 bases, leaving 1 base not matched to a gene. The CDR3 spans 15 residues. Looked up from germline, CDR1 is MNHNS and CDR2 is SASEGT.

This clonotype was seen a few times. V and J are TRBV7-6 and TRBJ2-1, with 9 bases identical to TRBD2. Germline V gene sequence: CDR1 SGHVS, CDR2 FNYEAQ. The CDR3 length is 17 residues. V was clipped by 5 bases and J by 4 bases; unmatched bases: 12. CDR3 protein: CASSESGTSSRYNEQFF. The CDR3 coding sequence is TGTGCCAGCAGCGAGTCCGGGACTAGCAGCAGGTACAATGAGCAGTTCTTC.

As regards this clonotype: This could be a read error, since a much larger clone is one nucleotide away. The chain carries TRBV7-8 and TRBJ2-7, with 11 bases aligning to TRBD1. CDR3 size: 17 residues. Germline V gene data show CDR1 as SGHVS and CDR2 as FQNEAQ. V shed 6 bases and J 1 base; nucleotides not matched to a gene: 11. The CDR3 nucleotides read TGTGCCAGCAGTCCAACACCCGGGACAGGGGGTTCCTACGAGCAGTACTTC. Translating it yields CASSPTPGTGGSYEQYF. Supplemented by reference TRBV7-8 and TRBJ2-7, the full variable domain reads GAGVSQSPRYKVAKRGQDVALRCDPISGHVSLFWYQQALGQGPEFLTYFQNEAQLDKSGLPSDRFFAERPEGSVSTLKIQRTQQEDSAVYLCASSPTPGTGGSYEQYFGPGTRLTVT.

This rearrangement joins TRBV5-1 to TRBJ2-7, with a weak D call TRBD1 (8 bases). Trimming cost V 1 base and J 0 bases, with 14 bases left between them. The CDR3 spans 16 residues. Looked up from germline, CDR1 is SGHRS and CDR2 is YFSETQ. The DNA for the CDR3 is TGCGCCAGCAGCTTGAGCGGGACAGGTCACTCCTACGAGCAGTACTTC. Its protein is CASSLSGTGHSYEQYF.

This clonotype showed up just a few times. DNA of the CDR3: TGTGCCAGCAGCTTAGGACAGCCTGAGCAGTTCTTC. It translates to CASSLGQPEQFF. V is TRBV7-9 and J is TRBJ2-1; D possibly corresponds to TRBD1 (5 bases). V lost 1 base and J 9 bases, leaving 7 bases between the germline ends. Germline V gives CDR1 SEHNR, CDR2 FQNEAQ (reference sequence). CDR3 length equals 12 residues.

The chain couples TRBV5-4 to TRBJ1-1; tentative D call: TRBD1 (6 bases). This CDR3 comprises 16 residues. V was clipped by 5 bases and J by 6 bases, with 23 bases between them. From germline, CDR1 is SGHNT and CDR2 YYREEE (reference sequence). CDR3 loop: CASRPDRTANGAEAFF. The CDR3 coding sequence is TGTGCCAGCAGACCTGACAGGACGGCAAATGGGGCTGAAGCTTTCTTT.